Detailed here is one T cell receptor beta chain. Germline CDR1 is SGHRS and CDR2 is YFSETQ. V lost 5 bases to trimming and J lost 1 base, with 6 bases between them. This CDR3 has 12 residues. Authors' data handling: Estimates of nucleated cell counts were drawn from the amplification of reference gene primers. Here immunoSEQ multiplex PCR was the method, and the copy in TCRdb shows in-frame clones only, minus some. V and J calls and clone size are copied from that table; D and trimming were computed from the DNA. The table includes about 430,000 clones, 85% to 90% detected once. The data originate from a study of blood T cell repertoires in COVID-19. Overall study context: The origin of the acute and convalescent COVID-19 samples was the United States, Italy and Spain.

Participants, roughly 18 to 89 years old, spanned about two dozen US areas. Participants' reported clinical history set cohort assignment. The chain recombines TRBV5-1 with TRBJ1-2; no firm D call. What was sequenced was PBMCs or T cells enriched from blood (not recorded which). This clonotype originated in a woman aged 25 to 45 with acute COVID-19. The CDR3: CASSGGNYGYTF. DNA for the CDR3: TGCGCCAGCAGTGGAGGTAACTATGGCTACACCTTC.